This T cell receptor (beta chain) was sequenced in a study of T cells in Graves' hyperthyroidism and ophthalmopathy (dated by TCRdb to the late 2010s). Regarding the research as a whole: Peripheral blood samples were taken at the time of initial diagnosis, prior to any treatment. For training and testing, the 110 or so patients in the discovery cohort were randomly divided in a 7:3 ratio. After blood sampling, hyperthyroidism patients were treated with methimazole at a starting dose of 30 mg daily, and ophthalmopathy patients were treated with high-dose intravenous methylprednisolone. Prospective prediction of ophthalmopathy was tested in an independent validation cohort of 18 to 20 hyperthyroidism patients and 15 to 17 patients who later progressed to ophthalmopathy. In addition, the study compared T-cell repertoires in thyroid tissue and in blood from about 6 Graves' hyperthyroidism patients. TCR Vbeta CDR3 sequencing of 120 to 150 peripheral blood samples (roughly 43 ophthalmopathy, 75 to 85 hyperthyroidism and some 17 progressor patients) is reported in the paper. To identify distinguishing TCR V-J signatures, a discovery cohort of about 95 patients was used, comprising some 45 with Graves' ophthalmopathy and some 60 with stable Graves' hyperthyroidism. The paper's findings and limits, for the study overall: Most expanded thyroid clonotypes (frequency above 0.001) were also found in blood, which suggests that blood repertoires may mirror thyroid immune responses. Ophthalmopathy was separated from stable hyperthyroidism by a 13 V-J signature model, with approximately 90% sensitivity and roughly 84% specificity obtained in cross-validation and 80%/75% obtained in testing. In validation, progression to ophthalmopathy was predicted by the model with 70.59% sensitivity and approximately 78% specificity, a median of approximately 7.1 months before onset. Sample size was not statistically predetermined, and blinding of investigators to group allocation was not performed.

Ends trimmed: V by 6 bases, J by 8 bases; bases unmatched to a gene: 8. The CDR3 holds 13 amino acids from the cysteine to the phenylalanine. This entry keeps only the CDR3 DNA: 39 bases, framed from base 1. Via the germline V gene, CDR1 is MDHEN and CDR2 SYDVKM. Hyperthyroidism patients were newly diagnosed, had a disease duration of under 2 months, and were aged 18 to 65 years. Patients with uncontrolled infections, other autoimmune diseases, pregnancy or lactation were excluded. Diagnoses relied on clinical symptoms, serum thyroxine and TRAb, thyroid ultrasound and orbital computed tomography. Blood from progressor patients was collected at the time of first diagnosis with hyperthyroidism, before any ophthalmopathy symptoms had appeared. PBMCs were isolated from more than 8 ml of fresh peripheral blood by Ficoll-Paque density gradient centrifugation. Progressor patients were first diagnosed with Graves' hyperthyroidism and then developed ophthalmopathy during follow-up. Trizol reagent was used to extract total RNA, and RNA quality was then checked on an Agilent 2100 Bioanalyzer.

The TCR beta CDR3 regions were amplified from RNA transcripts. For the first round of RT-PCR on the TCR CDR3, the HTBI primer set was used together with the Qiagen OneStep RT-PCR kit. A second multiplex PCR round built the libraries, followed by size selection and purification. The libraries were sequenced on an Illumina HiSeq2000 using paired-end 100 bp reads. In the original analysis: Raw data were processed with SOAPnuke, discarding reads with adapters, uncalled bases, mean Phred below 15, or no exact constant-primer or identifier match. High-quality paired reads were merged using COPE v1.2.5, and each unique nucleotide sequence was defined as a clonotype. MiTCR v1.1 was used to align the clonotypes against IMGT TRBV, TRBD and TRBJ reference segments. The analysis included only V-J combinations with a frequency above 0.0001, which together covered over 98% of the repertoires. The TCS score was defined as F50 (clonal expansion) divided by E x V (chaos), with BLOSUM62-based TCRdist calculated between CDR3 peptides within each V-J. Welch's t-statistics and random forest reduced 500 to 550 V-J features to 13, which were used in a naive Bayes classifier (R e1071). TCRdb reprocessing: public reads trimmed at Q25 with fastp, clones called with MiXCR, in-frame beta chains kept. For every CDR3 protein sequence, its rows merge into one entry that carries the most common genes and DNA. The V and J calls shown here were made by TCRdb, not taken from the authors' results. The sample records fewer than 900,000 distinct CDR3 sequences, about 17% of which are singletons. The ten largest make up around 15% of the sample.

This clonotype was counted ten times or more. The clone's antigen remains unknown. It has no much larger one-base neighbor in the sample; base qualities were not kept. This TCR came from a woman in her fifties or sixties with Graves' hyperthyroidism that later progressed to Graves' ophthalmopathy. Sequencing was performed on blood. The sequence links TRBV28 to TRBJ1-2; 8 junctional bases match TRBD1. Read as DNA, the sequence is TGTGCCAGCAGACCCGAGACAGGGGAGGGCTACACCTTC. This is translated as CASRPETGEGYTF.